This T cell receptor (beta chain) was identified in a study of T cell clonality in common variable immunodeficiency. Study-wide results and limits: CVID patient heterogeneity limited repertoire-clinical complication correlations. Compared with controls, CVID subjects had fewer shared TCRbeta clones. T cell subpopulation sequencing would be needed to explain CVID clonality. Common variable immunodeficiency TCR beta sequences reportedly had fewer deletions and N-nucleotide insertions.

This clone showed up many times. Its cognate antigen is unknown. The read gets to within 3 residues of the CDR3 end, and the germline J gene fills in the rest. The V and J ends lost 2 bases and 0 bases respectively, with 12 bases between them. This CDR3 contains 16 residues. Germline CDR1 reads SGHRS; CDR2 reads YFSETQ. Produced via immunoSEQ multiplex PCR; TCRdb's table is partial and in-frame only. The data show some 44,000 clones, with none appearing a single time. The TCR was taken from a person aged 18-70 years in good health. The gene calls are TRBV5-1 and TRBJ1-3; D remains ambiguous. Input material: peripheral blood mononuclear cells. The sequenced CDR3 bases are TGCGCCAGCAGCTTCTGGGCAGCAGCCTCTGGAAACACC. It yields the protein CASSFWAAASGNT. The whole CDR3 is CASSFWAAASGNTIYF. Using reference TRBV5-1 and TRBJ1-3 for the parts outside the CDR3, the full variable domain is KAGVTQTPRYLIKTRGQQVTLSCSPISGHRSVSWYQQTPGQGLQFLFEYFSETQRNKGNFPGRFSGRQFSNSRSEMNVSTLELGDSALYLCASSFWAAASGNTIYFGEGSWLTVV.